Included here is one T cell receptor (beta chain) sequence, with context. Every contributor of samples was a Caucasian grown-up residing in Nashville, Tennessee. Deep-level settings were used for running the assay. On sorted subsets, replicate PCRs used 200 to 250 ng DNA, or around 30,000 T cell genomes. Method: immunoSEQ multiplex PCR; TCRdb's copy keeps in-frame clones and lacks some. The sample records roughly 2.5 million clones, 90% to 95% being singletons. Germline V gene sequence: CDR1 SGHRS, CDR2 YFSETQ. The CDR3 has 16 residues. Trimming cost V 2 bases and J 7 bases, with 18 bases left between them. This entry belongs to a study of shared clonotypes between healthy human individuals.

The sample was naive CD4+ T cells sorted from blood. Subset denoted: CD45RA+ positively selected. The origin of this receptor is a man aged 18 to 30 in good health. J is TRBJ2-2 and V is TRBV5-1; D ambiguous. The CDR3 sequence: CASSLLSGQERGELFF. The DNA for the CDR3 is TGCGCCAGCAGCTTATTATCCGGGCAGGAACGCGGGGAGCTGTTTTTT.